The 29 T cell receptor beta chains reported below all come from one sample, sequenced in a study of beta chain features in type 1 diabetes. Expressed TCRB transcripts were sequenced because the entire RNA isolate underwent reverse transcription. Produced via immunoSEQ multiplex PCR; TCRdb's table is partial and in-frame only. Of 150,000 to 190,000 clones detected, around 8% appear once; the ten largest clones hold approximately 0.65%. Sequencing used central memory CD4+ T cells from blood. Every receptor here comes from a man aged 18 to 35 in good health.

V usage is TRBV6-6 and J usage is TRBJ2-2, with 9 bases that match TRBD1. J was trimmed by 6 bases and V by 1 base; bases with no gene match: 6. Germline loops: CDR1 MNHNY, CDR2 SVGAGI (reference sequence). CDR3 size: 16 residues. The CDR3 here is CASSYYGQGSSGELFF. The CDR3 nucleotides are TGTGCCAGCAGTTACTATGGACAGGGGAGCTCCGGGGAGCTGTTTTTT.

The chain has TRBV27 and TRBJ1-5; 7 nucleotides align to TRBD1. The trim removed 2 bases at V and 3 bases at J, leaving 10 bases unmatched. The germline gives CDR1 MNHEY, CDR2 SMNVEV (reference sequence). The CDR3 is made up of 17 amino acids. CDR3 sequence (DNA): TGTGCCAGCAGTTTAAAATCTGCAGGGGGAGCCAATCAGCCCCAGCATTTT. This codes for CASSLKSAGGANQPQHF.

The V and J genes are TRBV10-3 and TRBJ1-5, with 9 positions matching TRBD1. Germline assignment: CDR1 ENHRY and CDR2 SYGVKD. With V trimmed by 6 bases and J by 9 bases, 6 bases remained unmatched. This CDR3 contains 13 residues. The CDR3 is CAIRWDREAPQHF. The CDR3 coding sequence is TGTGCCATCAGGTGGGACAGGGAGGCGCCCCAGCATTTT.

This clone was counted a few times. The chain carries TRBV18 and TRBJ1-2; 7 nucleotides align to TRBD1. The CDR3 has 14 residues. Germline V CDR1 and CDR2: KGHSH, LQKENI. V lost 5 bases to trimming and J lost 6 bases; unmatched junction nucleotides: 9. The CDR3 DNA sequence: TGTGCCAGCTCATACGACAGGGCGAAGGATGGCTACACCTTC. As protein: CASSYDRAKDGYTF.

V is TRBV5-4 and J is TRBJ2-1; TRBD2 matches 9 bases. The CDR3 contains 15 residues. Trimming at V came to 2 bases and at J to 6 bases, leaving 6 bases not matched to a gene. Germline lookup yields CDR1 SGHNT and CDR2 YYREEE (reference sequence). This CDR3 reads CASSFPGLASNEQFF. The CDR3 bases are TGTGCCAGCAGCTTCCCGGGACTAGCCAGCAATGAGCAGTTCTTC.

This clone was observed a handful of times. The rearrangement uses TRBV25-1 and TRBJ1-2; 8 nucleotides agree with TRBD1. With V trimmed by 4 bases and J by 6 bases, 10 bases remained unmatched. Germline assignment: CDR1 MGHDK and CDR2 SYGVNS. This CDR3 spans 15 amino acids. CDR3 loop: CASSAPAGQGNGYTF. CDR3 nucleotides: TGTGCCAGCAGTGCACCCGCCGGACAGGGTAATGGCTACACCTTC.

The genes are TRBV11-2 and TRBJ1-4, with 7 bases aligning to TRBD1. There are 15 residues in the CDR3. CDR1 is SGHAT, CDR2 FQNNGV, per germline. V shed 5 bases, J shed 7 bases, and the junction held 10 bases outside the gene matches. The CDR3 loop is CASSPRQGIGEKLFF. The CDR3 region has the DNA TGTGCCAGCAGCCCTCGACAGGGCATCGGTGAAAAACTGTTTTTT.

This clone has more than one count but fewer than ten. CDR3 DNA: TGTGCCAGCAGCCAATCCTACAGGAACCTTGGGGGGGATACGCAGTATTTT. It is translated as CASSQSYRNLGGDTQYF. The chain has TRBV14 and TRBJ2-3, with D possibly TRBD2 on 6 matching bases. This CDR3 spans 17 amino acids. Per the germline V gene, CDR1 is SGHDN and CDR2 is FVKESK. Trimming left V 2 bases short and J 6 bases short, with 21 bases between.

CDR3: CASSLGQSGGEQYF. In nucleotides, the CDR3 is TGTGCCAGTTCACTGGGACAGTCAGGCGGCGAGCAGTACTTC. The chain uses TRBV19 and TRBJ2-7, with 7 bases aligning to TRBD1. Trimming took 8 bases from V and 6 from J; bases not matched to a gene: 13. The length of the CDR3 is 14 residues. Germline V gives CDR1 LNHDA, CDR2 SQIVND (reference sequence).

The sample holds many counts of this clone. The chain is built from TRBV5-6 and TRBJ1-1; D is uncertain. Between the trimmed V and J ends, which lost 4 bases and 3 bases, there was a span of 13 bases. The CDR3 length is 14 residues. Per the germline V gene, CDR1 is SGHDT and CDR2 is YYEEEE. The CDR3 DNA reads TGTGCCAGCAGCGTTGACCCGGAGGACACTGAAGCTTTCTTT. The encoded protein is CASSVDPEDTEAFF.

V usage is TRBV29-1 and J usage is TRBJ1-2; 7 positions agree with TRBD1. The CDR3 extends over 14 amino acids. The V gene end was trimmed by 6 bases and the J gene end by 4 bases; junction bases not matched to a gene: 11. Germline values: CDR1 SQVTM, CDR2 ANQGSEA. The CDR3, as DNA: TGCAGCGTAGGTTCGGGACAGACGATCTATGGCTACACCTTC. As protein: CSVGSGQTIYGYTF.

The table lists this clone with a few counts. The rearrangement joins TRBV6-5 to TRBJ2-7; a weak D match, TRBD2 (6 bases). The germline V gene has CDR1 MNHEY and CDR2 SVGAGI. The CDR3 is made up of 14 amino acids. Deletions cut 8 bases from V and 2 bases from J, with 16 bases between. This CDR3 reads CASLNQEGPYEQYF. Written as DNA, the CDR3 is TGTGCCAGCCTTAATCAGGAGGGCCCCTACGAGCAGTACTTC.

This sequence joins TRBV5-4 and TRBJ2-2; 7 bases are a match to TRBD2. There are 14 residues in the CDR3. V was pared by 3 bases and J by 1 base, with 0 bases of the junction left unmatched. Looked up from germline, CDR1 is SGHNT and CDR2 is YYREEE (reference sequence). Here the CDR3 DNA reads TGTGCCAGCAGCTGGGGGGGGAACACCGGGGAGCTGTTTTTT. Translated: CASSWGGNTGELFF. Based on the CDR3 plus reference TRBV5-4 and TRBJ2-2, the full variable domain is ETGVTQSPTHLIKTRGQQVTLRCSSQSGHNTVSWYQQALGQGPQFIFQYYREEENGRGNFPPRFSGLQFPNYSSELNVNALELDDSALYLCASSWGGNTGELFFGEGSRLTVL.

V is TRBV7-9 and J is TRBJ2-2; the D is unclear. Germline lookup yields CDR1 SEHNR and CDR2 FQNEAQ (reference sequence). V lost 2 bases and J lost 8, with 3 bases in between. The CDR3 runs to 11 residues. The CDR3 region is CASSLQGELFF. The CDR3 nucleotides read TGTGCCAGCAGCTTACAGGGGGAGCTGTTTTTT.

This clone was seen at least ten times. The chain carries TRBV18 and TRBJ2-7; 10 nucleotides line up with TRBD1. The CDR3 has 15 residues. Looked up from germline, CDR1 is KGHSH and CDR2 is LQKENI. Trimming took 4 bases from V and 2 from J; bases not matched to a gene: 5. The chain's CDR3 is CASSRTGTGAYEQYF. CDR3 DNA sequence: TGTGCCAGCTCACGAACCGGGACAGGGGCCTACGAGCAGTACTTC. The whole variable domain, filled in from reference TRBV18 and TRBJ2-7, reads NAGVMQNPRHLVRRRGQEARLRCSPMKGHSHVYWYRQLPEEGLKFMVYLQKENIIDESGMPKERFSAEFPKEGPSILRIQQVVRGDSAAYFCASSRTGTGAYEQYFGPGTRLTVT.

This clone was counted between two and nine times. The rearrangement joins TRBV29-1 to TRBJ1-4; 11 bases are shared with TRBD1. The germline V gene encodes CDR1 SQVTM and CDR2 ANQGSEA. V was pared by 4 bases and J by 7 bases, with 2 bases of the junction left unmatched. The CDR3 runs to 13 residues. CDR3 in amino acids: CSVGDRGGEKLFF. The CDR3 DNA follows: TGCAGCGTTGGGGACAGGGGGGGTGAAAAACTGTTTTTT.

V is TRBV7-9 and J is TRBJ1-4; D not resolved. Trimming left V 1 base short and J 5 bases short, with 8 bases between. The CDR3 length is 14 residues. Germline V gene lookup returns CDR1 SEHNR and CDR2 FQNEAQ (reference sequence). In DNA, the CDR3 is TGTGCCAGCAGCTTAGTGGAGCAGAATGAAAAACTGTTTTTT. Its protein is CASSLVEQNEKLFF.

The chain recombines TRBV19 with TRBJ2-7; 7 positions agree with TRBD1. The CDR3 loop spans 15 amino acids. The germline gives CDR1 LNHDA, CDR2 SQIVND (reference sequence). After removal of 2 bases from V and 5 bases from J, the junction contained 9 bases not matched to a gene. CDR3 in amino acids: CASSISGQVYNEQYF. The CDR3 DNA follows: TGTGCCAGTAGTATATCCGGACAGGTTTATAACGAGCAGTACTTC. Based on the CDR3 plus reference TRBV19 and TRBJ2-7, the full variable domain is DGGITQSPKYLFRKEGQNVTLSCEQNLNHDAMYWYRQDPGQGLRLIYYSQIVNDFQKGDIAEGYSVSREKKESFPLTVTSAQKNPTAFYLCASSISGQVYNEQYFGPGTRLTVT.

The table lists this clone with a few counts. This chain links TRBV27 with TRBJ1-2; weak D call: TRBD1 (5 bases). The CDR3 is 12 residues long. Trimming shortened V by 5 bases and J by 5 bases, and 9 bases separated the two germline ends. Germline V gene lookup returns CDR1 MNHEY and CDR2 SMNVEV (reference sequence). DNA for the CDR3: TGTGCCAGCAGTACACAGGCTTATGGCTACACCTTC. Translated: CASSTQAYGYTF.

The J gene is TRBJ1-5, the V gene TRBV19; maybe TRBD1 (5 bases). The length of the CDR3 is 14 residues. V dropped 0 bases and J dropped 3 bases, with 6 bases sitting between them. CDR1 and CDR2 (germline): LNHDA, SQIVND (reference sequence). CDR3 region: CASSIDRVNQPQHF. The CDR3 nucleotides read TGTGCCAGTAGTATAGACAGGGTCAATCAGCCCCAGCATTTT. Full variable domain (rest looked up from reference TRBV19 and TRBJ1-5): DGGITQSPKYLFRKEGQNVTLSCEQNLNHDAMYWYRQDPGQGLRLIYYSQIVNDFQKGDIAEGYSVSREKKESFPLTVTSAQKNPTAFYLCASSIDRVNQPQHFGDGTRLSIL.

This clone was seen more than once but under ten times. Here the CDR3 reads CASSYSLSSGNTIYF. CDR3 DNA: TGTGCCAGCAGTTACTCGTTGAGCTCTGGAAACACCATATATTTT. The chain recombines TRBV6-5 with TRBJ1-3, with D hard to call. The CDR3 consists of 15 residues. V lost 0 bases and J 0 bases, leaving 6 bases between the germline ends. Germline CDR1 is MNHEY and CDR2 is SVGAGI.

A few counts support this clone. The chain couples TRBV7-2 to TRBJ1-3, with TRBD1 identical over 7 bases. Germline loops: CDR1 SGHTA, CDR2 FQGNSA. Trimming removed 5 bases from V and 0 bases from J; junction bases left unmatched: 4. The CDR3 length is 15 residues. For the CDR3, the DNA is TGTGCCAGCAGCCCCGGGACAGTCTCTGGAAACACCATATATTTT. This sequence encodes CASSPGTVSGNTIYF.

The chain uses TRBV20-1 and TRBJ2-7; D unclear. The length of the CDR3 is 11 residues. Trimming removed 2 bases from V and 0 bases from J, with 2 bases in between. CDR1 is DFQATT, CDR2 SNEGSKA, per germline (reference sequence). DNA for the CDR3: TGCAGTGCTAGATACTCCTACGAGCAGTACTTC. It is translated as CSARYSYEQYF.

This clone was recorded at least ten times. The chain couples TRBV19 to TRBJ2-3; 13 nucleotides match TRBD2. Germline lookup yields CDR1 LNHDA and CDR2 SQIVND (reference sequence). The CDR3 consists of 15 residues. Trimming cost V 8 bases and J 0 bases; bases outside gene matches: 2. This chain's CDR3 is CASGLAGVSTDTQYF. As DNA, the CDR3 is TGTGCCAGTGGACTAGCGGGGGTAAGCACAGATACGCAGTATTTT. Using reference TRBV19 and TRBJ2-3 for the parts outside the CDR3, the full variable domain is DGGITQSPKYLFRKEGQNVTLSCEQNLNHDAMYWYRQDPGQGLRLIYYSQIVNDFQKGDIAEGYSVSREKKESFPLTVTSAQKNPTAFYLCASGLAGVSTDTQYFGPGTRLTVL.

This chain joins TRBV30 and TRBJ2-7, with 10 bases lining up with TRBD1. Germline-derived CDR1 and CDR2 are GTSNPN and SVGIG (reference sequence). The ends lost 8 bases at V and 0 bases at J; junction bases unmatched: 10. This CDR3 is 15 amino acids long. The CDR3 is CAGNPTGGDSYEQYF. The CDR3, as DNA: TGTGCCGGGAACCCGACAGGGGGCGACTCCTACGAGCAGTACTTC.

There are a few counts of this clone. DNA for the CDR3: TGTGCCAGCAGTTATGCGGACAGGGAGCCGTACGAGCAGTACTTC. Amino acids: CASSYADREPYEQYF. The chain joins TRBV6-6 to TRBJ2-7; TRBD1 agrees at 8 bases. V lost 3 bases to trimming and J lost 4 bases; unmatched junction nucleotides: 8. This CDR3 is 15 amino acids long. Germline values: CDR1 MNHNY, CDR2 SVGAGI (reference sequence).

This clone was observed a few times. CDR3 region: CASRLVGAVRANVLTF. CDR3 DNA: TGTGCAAGTCGCTTAGTTGGCGCGGTTCGGGCCAACGTCCTGACTTTC. V usage is TRBV12-2 and J usage is TRBJ2-6; the table's D call, TRBD2, has no DNA check behind it. TRBV12-2 is a pseudogene segment. The CDR3 length is 16 residues.

This clone came up a few times. V usage is TRBV27 and J usage is TRBJ2-7, with TRBD1 matching over 8 bases. V lost 4 bases, J lost 5 bases, and 7 bases stayed unmatched. Germline V gives CDR1 MNHEY, CDR2 SMNVEV (reference sequence). This CDR3 spans 14 amino acids. The CDR3 sequence: CASSSHRGKDEQYF. For the CDR3, the DNA is TGTGCCAGCAGTTCCCACAGGGGGAAGGACGAGCAGTACTTC.

This clone was counted only a few times. The CDR3 is CASSIRTGYYEQYF. The DNA for the CDR3 is TGCGCCAGCAGCATAAGGACAGGATACTACGAGCAGTACTTC. This chain links TRBV5-1 with TRBJ2-7; 7 nucleotides align to TRBD1. CDR1 and CDR2 from the germline V gene are SGHRS and YFSETQ. V gave up 4 bases and J gave up 3 bases; unmatched junction bases: 7. The CDR3 consists of 14 residues.